The present TCR beta chain was sequenced within a study of vaccination and CD4 T cells after COVID-19. Study-level information: Ranging from 14 to 241, the interval between dose two and post-vaccine sampling had a median of approximately 70 days. Researchers treated control cultures with a CEFX pool, an HIV-1 Nef pool, or no peptide.

Study outcomes and limitations: For convalescent patients, 304 of the 307 vaccine-specific clones analyzed were classified as spike mono-reactive.

CDR1 and CDR2 (germline): LNHNV, YYDKDF (reference sequence). CDR3 length equals 15 residues. V was trimmed by 5 bases and J by 9 bases, leaving 20 bases between them. As regards this clonotype: Its antigen is undetermined.

The treatment: approximately nine-day PBMC culture with coronavirus spike peptide pools or control peptides (ViraFEST assay). Positive PCR tests dated from March to December 2020, predating US Alpha, Beta and Delta variants. Once obtained from cultured CD4+ T cells, the DNA was sequenced using the Oncomine TCR Beta short-read assay. TCRdb fed the PCR reads into MiXCR, producing one record per CDR3 protein. The table lists about 13,000 distinct CDR3 sequences, roughly 73% of them singletons. The chain recombines TRBV15 with TRBJ1-5; TRBD1 might be the D (5 bases). This sequence was found in a human donor who had recovered from COVID-19. Sequenced input: CD4+ T cells from blood, cultured in vitro. This CDR3 is CATSPQESYPGPQHF. The CDR3 DNA reads TGTGCCACCAGCCCACAGGAATCCTACCCTGGGCCCCAGCATTTT.